This T cell receptor beta chain is drawn from a study of CD4 T cells in relation to SARS-CoV-2 and coronaviruses. The study, taken as a whole, reports: The cross-reactivity analysis covered only spike protein, not other viral proteins.

This clone has only a few counts. Its antigen remains unknown. Generated by immunoSEQ multiplex PCR, the TCRdb table keeps only in-frame clones and is missing some. The sample includes about 20,000 clones, around 67% seen only once; the top ten take around 23%. The unexposed donors gave CD4+ T cells in 2011-2018, prior to COVID-19. CD4+ T cells were isolated from the cells after around 10 days of culture. The CDR3 loop spans 16 amino acids. Looked up from germline, CDR1 is LGHNA and CDR2 is YNFKEQ. Deletions cut 8 bases from V and 1 base from J, with 20 bases between. The J gene is TRBJ1-1, the V gene TRBV4-2, with D uncertain. This TCR came from a human donor in good health. Input material: CD4+ T cells from PBMCs, cultured in vitro. This CDR3 reads CASPPADPGKNTEAFF. The CDR3 nucleotides read TGTGCCAGCCCACCAGCGGACCCGGGGAAGAACACTGAAGCTTTCTTT.